This T cell receptor beta chain was sequenced for a study of tumor and adjacent non-tumor tissue in lung cancer. As for the study in general: Histology: about twelve adenocarcinoma, a couple of squamous cell carcinoma, 1 small cell lung cancer. Patients were aged roughly 31 to 76, fewer than twelve men and roughly five women, stage I to III. Millions of productive TCRbeta reads were obtained per sample on average.

This CDR3 is built from 19 residues. The germline V gene encodes CDR1 LGHNA and CDR2 YSLEER. Trimming removed 4 bases at V and 8 bases at J, with 31 bases between. The template was RNA from unsorted bulk tissue. Distant lung tissue was collected more than 3 cm away from the tumor edge. TCRbeta libraries were built with three rounds of nested PCR, modified from ARM-PCR. TCRdb fed the multiplex PCR reads into MiXCR, producing one record per CDR3 protein. The profile covers approximately 110,000 distinct CDR3 sequences, with 60% to 65% appearing a single time and 15% to 20% taken by the ten largest. Sequenced input: distant non-tumor lung tissue. The V gene is TRBV4-3, the J gene TRBJ2-3; possibly TRBD1 or TRBD2 for D (6 bases each). This TCR came from a man in his fifties or sixties with non-small cell lung cancer. The CDR3 reads CASSRGLTEGGTADSTQYF. CDR3 nucleotide sequence: TGCGCCAGCAGCCGAGGTCTAACCGAAGGGGGGACGGCGGACAGTACGCAGTATTTT.